These 27 T cell receptor beta chains came from one sample sequenced in a study of regulatory T cells in long-lasting Graves disease. As for time point: newly diagnosed GD, antithyroid drugs for less than 3 months. PBMCs provided the RNA from which the TCR library was made. TCR beta libraries were built with iRepertoire HTBI primers and Arm-PCR of CDR3 regions. MiXCR, applied by TCRdb to the multiplex PCR reads, yields one record per CDR3 protein. The sample has 200,000 to 250,000 distinct CDR3 sequences, approximately 16% seen once. The sample was peripheral blood mononuclear cells (PBMCs), taken at new diagnosis, from a patient treated with antithyroid drugs. These receptors all come from a female donor with Graves disease.

The V gene is TRBV19, the J gene TRBJ2-1; D possibly corresponds to TRBD2 (6 bases). Germline loops: CDR1 LNHDA, CDR2 SQIVND (reference sequence). Trimming cost V 10 bases and J 8 bases, with 21 bases left between them. This CDR3 spans 14 amino acids. CDR3 sequence: CATAGRGILDEQFF. The CDR3 region has the DNA TGTGCCACCGCCGGCCGCGGGATCCTGGATGAGCAGTTCTTC.

This clonotype appeared many times. The chain couples TRBV6-1 to TRBJ1-2; tentative D call: TRBD1 (5 bases). V lost 1 base, J lost 3 bases, and 9 bases lay in between. CDR1 and CDR2 (germline): MNHNS, SASEGT. There are 14 residues in the CDR3. CDR3 protein: CASSEVQGYYGYTF. CDR3 sequence (DNA): TGTGCCAGCAGTGAAGTTCAGGGTTACTATGGCTACACCTTC.

The table lists this clonotype with many counts. The V and J genes are TRBV2 and TRBJ2-3; 11 nucleotides agree with TRBD2. Germline V gene data show CDR1 as SNHLY and CDR2 as FYNNEI. The length of the CDR3 is 18 residues. Unmatched junction bases numbered 11, after V lost 3 bases and J lost 3 bases. CDR3 DNA: TGTGCCAGCAGTGATTCTAGCGGGAGGCTCCGAGGGACAGATACGCAGTATTTT. Its protein is CASSDSSGRLRGTDTQYF.

Many counts were recorded for this clonotype. The chain has TRBV12-3 or TRBV12-4 and TRBJ1-1; D gene ambiguous. V was trimmed by 5 bases and J by 0 bases, leaving 10 bases between them. The CDR3 totals 14 residues. DNA for the CDR3: TGTGCCAGCAGTCCCCAATCAGTGAACACTGAAGCTTTCTTT. Amino acids: CASSPQSVNTEAFF.

This clonotype was detected many times. The V gene is TRBV29-1, the J gene TRBJ2-5; tentative D call: TRBD2 (5 bases). Between the trimmed V and J ends, which lost 8 bases and 0 bases, there was a span of 16 bases. This CDR3 is built from 14 residues. Germline assignment: CDR1 SQVTM and CDR2 ANQGSEA. The CDR3 is CSIWRGPDQETQYF. As DNA, the CDR3 is TGCAGCATCTGGAGAGGGCCAGACCAAGAGACCCAGTACTTC.

This clonotype has at least ten counts. The chain links TRBV19 to TRBJ2-7; tentative D call: TRBD2 (5 bases). The CDR3 contains 13 residues. Trimming left V 3 bases short and J 6 bases short, with 12 bases between. Germline loops: CDR1 LNHDA, CDR2 SQIVND (reference sequence). The CDR3: CASSILAWGEQYF. Here the CDR3 DNA reads TGTGCCAGTAGTATTTTAGCGTGGGGCGAGCAGTACTTC.

Many counts were recorded for this clonotype. The genes are TRBV10-3 and TRBJ1-1; 7 bases agree with TRBD1. The trim removed 7 bases at V and 2 bases at J, leaving 7 bases unmatched. This CDR3 region has 14 residues. The V gene's germline CDR1 is ENHRY and CDR2 SYGVKD. As DNA, the CDR3 is TGTGCCATCAAGACGACAGGGAGTAACACTGAAGCTTTCTTT. This gives the protein CAIKTTGSNTEAFF.

This chain's CDR3 is CASRPLATGELFF. The CDR3 DNA follows: TGTGCCAGCAGGCCGCTAGCAACCGGGGAGCTGTTTTTT. The rearrangement joins TRBV12-3 or TRBV12-4 to TRBJ2-2, with D maybe TRBD2 (5 bases). This CDR3 spans 13 amino acids. V was trimmed by 6 bases and J by 5 bases, leaving 10 bases between them.

This clonotype was picked up many times. The chain couples TRBV5-5 to TRBJ1-2; no clear D. CDR1 SGHKS and CDR2 YYEKEE come from the germline V gene (reference sequence). V lost 0 bases and J 8 bases, leaving 8 bases between the germline ends. There are 12 residues in the CDR3. DNA of the CDR3: TGTGCCAGCAGCTTGGGCGTAAGAGGCTACACCTTC. Amino acid sequence: CASSLGVRGYTF. The variable domain in full, completed from reference TRBV5-5 and TRBJ1-2, reads DAGVTQSPTHLIKTRGQQVTLRCSPISGHKSVSWYQQVLGQGPQFIFQYYEKEERGRGNFPDRFSARQFPNYSSELNVNALLLGDSALYLCASSLGVRGYTFGSGTRLTVV.

This clonotype was observed once. V gene TRBV27 combines with J gene TRBJ2-5; 15 positions match TRBD2. J was trimmed by 4 bases and V by 6 bases; bases with no gene match: 6. There are 16 residues in the CDR3. The V gene's germline CDR1 is MNHEY and CDR2 SMNVEV (reference sequence). Here the CDR3 reads CASRGLAGGLRETQYF. In DNA form, the CDR3 reads TGTGCCAGCAGGGGACTAGCGGGAGGATTAAGAGAGACCCAGTACTTC.

This chain uses TRBV24-1 with TRBJ1-2, with TRBD1 identical over 9 bases. CDR3 size: 15 residues. The V gene's germline CDR1 is KGHDR and CDR2 SFDVKD. With V trimmed by 6 bases and J by 2 bases, 6 bases remained unmatched. CDR3 sequence: CATSFPGQGNYGYTF. DNA of the CDR3: TGTGCCACCAGTTTCCCCGGACAGGGGAACTATGGCTACACCTTC.

This clonotype was counted ten times or more. The chain is built from TRBV5-6 and TRBJ1-2, with unresolved D. CDR3 length: 14 residues. V lost 0 bases and J lost 4, with 10 bases in between. Per germline, CDR1 SGHDT and CDR2 YYEEEE. The CDR3 loop is CASSLEASPYGYTF. The CDR3 region has the DNA TGTGCCAGCAGCTTGGAGGCCAGTCCCTATGGCTACACCTTC.

This clonotype occurred many times. V gene TRBV7-9 combines with J gene TRBJ1-1; D is uncertain. Germline CDR1 is SEHNR and CDR2 is FQNEAQ (reference sequence). Trimming shortened V by 1 base and J by 1 base, and 13 bases separated the two germline ends. This CDR3 is 16 amino acids long. CDR3 sequence reads: CASSLGESGRNTEAFF. The CDR3 region has the DNA TGTGCCAGCAGCTTAGGGGAGTCTGGGAGGAACACTGAAGCTTTCTTT. The variable domain in full, with the rest retrieved from reference TRBV7-9 and TRBJ1-1, is DTGVSQNPRHKITKRGQNVTFRCDPISEHNRLYWYRQTLGQGPEFLTYFQNEAQLEKSRLLSDRFSAERPKGSFSTLEIQRTEQGDSAMYLCASSLGESGRNTEAFFGQGTRLTVV.

This clonotype was found many times. The chain has TRBV7-2 and TRBJ2-7, with D perhaps matching TRBD1 or TRBD2 (5 bases each). Germline V gene data show CDR1 as SGHTA and CDR2 as FQGNSA. The germline V and J ends were trimmed by 3 bases and 7 bases, with 10 bases remaining between them. The CDR3 is 12 residues long. In DNA form, the CDR3 reads TGTGCCAGCAGCTTCCCTGGGGGAGAGCAGTACTTC. Translating gives CASSFPGGEQYF.

This clonotype has a handful of counts. The chain links TRBV29-1 to TRBJ2-5, with D perhaps given as TRBD1 or TRBD2 (5 bases each). CDR1 and CDR2 (germline): SQVTM, ANQGSEA. The CDR3 runs 12 residues. V was pared by 8 bases and J by 1 base, with 11 bases between. CDR3 DNA: TGCAGCACTGGGGGTATCCAAGAGACCCAGTACTTC. Its protein product is CSTGGIQETQYF.

At least ten counts were recorded for this clonotype. V and J are TRBV10-3 and TRBJ2-7, with a possible D match to TRBD2 (5 bases). The CDR3 extends over 14 amino acids. V lost 7 bases and J 0 bases, leaving 13 bases between the germline ends. Germline CDR1 is ENHRY and CDR2 is SYGVKD. The CDR3 sequence: CAIKRSADSYEQYF. The CDR3 DNA reads as TGTGCCATCAAGAGATCAGCGGACTCCTACGAGCAGTACTTC.

This clonotype was recorded only once. The chain uses TRBV28 and TRBJ1-1; 7 bases map to TRBD1. Germline CDR1 MDHEN, CDR2 SYDVKM. Trimming removed 6 bases from V and 1 base from J; junction bases left unmatched: 5. The CDR3 contains 14 residues. CDR3 residues: CASRIGTANTEAFF. The CDR3, as DNA: TGTGCCAGCAGAATCGGGACAGCGAACACTGAAGCTTTCTTT.

The chain is built from TRBV3-1 and TRBJ1-1, with D hard to call. Germline V gives CDR1 LGHDT, CDR2 YNNKEL (reference sequence). This CDR3 is 12 amino acids long. Trimming left V 5 bases short and J 8 bases short, with 12 bases between. This chain's CDR3 is CASSSGRGEAFF. Here the CDR3 DNA reads TGTGCCAGCAGCAGCGGACGAGGCGAAGCTTTCTTT.

At least ten counts were recorded for this clonotype. The V and J genes are TRBV19 and TRBJ1-2, with D possibly being TRBD1 (5 bases). The CDR3 length is 15 residues. V was trimmed by 8 bases and J by 1 base, leaving 17 bases between them. CDR1 LNHDA and CDR2 SQIVND come from the germline V gene (reference sequence). CDR3 sequence (DNA): TGTGCCAGTGCCGAAGCCGACAGAAATAACTATGGCTACACCTTC. Translated, it gives CASAEADRNNYGYTF.

The chain uses TRBV19 and TRBJ2-7; D may be TRBD2 (6 bases). CDR1 is LNHDA, CDR2 SQIVND, per germline (reference sequence). The germline V and J ends were trimmed by 2 bases and 5 bases, with 16 bases remaining between them. The CDR3 has 15 amino acids. CDR3 DNA: TGTGCCAGTAGTATATTCGGGGGAGGTACCCACGAGCAGTACTTC. Its protein is CASSIFGGGTHEQYF.

This clonotype was observed many times. The gene calls are TRBV7-3 and TRBJ1-1, with D unresolved. The CDR3 contains 13 residues. V lost 0 bases and J lost 2, with 4 bases in between. In germline, CDR1 is SGHTA, CDR2 FQGTGA. The CDR3, as DNA: TGTGCCAGCAGCTTAACGCGAAACACTGAAGCTTTCTTT. This codes for CASSLTRNTEAFF.

The sample holds a few counts of this clonotype. The V call is TRBV29-1, the J call TRBJ1-4; 8 bases align to TRBD1. The CDR3 has 15 amino acids. Germline V gene sequence: CDR1 SQVTM, CDR2 ANQGSEA. The trim removed 6 bases at V and 4 bases at J, leaving 10 bases unmatched. CDR3 nucleotide sequence: TGCAGCGTACGACAGGGGAGTGGCAATAATGAAAAACTGTTTTTT. Residues: CSVRQGSGNNEKLFF.

Ten or more counts support this clonotype. This chain uses TRBV4-2 with TRBJ1-3; TRBD1 might be the D (6 bases). The length of the CDR3 is 16 residues. V shed 3 bases and J shed 0 bases, with 12 bases lying between them. The germline V gene encodes CDR1 LGHNA and CDR2 YNFKEQ. The CDR3 region has the DNA TGTGCCAGCAGCCACGAAGGGGGGGGCTCTGGAAACACCATATATTTT. Amino acids: CASSHEGGGSGNTIYF.

Note on this clonotype: This may arise from a read error, as a much more abundant clone is one base away. The J gene is TRBJ1-1, the V gene TRBV20-1; 8 positions match TRBD1. Looked up from germline, CDR1 is DFQATT and CDR2 is SNEGSKA (reference sequence). The junction had 4 bases not matched to a gene; V was cut back by 3 bases and J by 1 base. CDR3 length: 14 residues. The CDR3 sequence: CSASWTGKNTEAFF. The CDR3 DNA follows: TGCAGTGCTAGTTGGACAGGGAAGAACACTGAAGCTTTCTTT.

As for this clonotype: Since a far larger clone is one base different, this is likely a read error. CDR3 amino acids: CASSYPGTAKAFF. In DNA, the CDR3 is TGTGCCAGCAGTTACCCGGGGACAGCTAAAGCTTTCTTT. V and J are TRBV6-9 and TRBJ1-1; TRBD1 matches at 7 bases. The CDR3 has 13 amino acids. The V gene's germline CDR1 is MNHGY and CDR2 SVAAGI. V dropped 3 bases and J dropped 9; count of bases not matched to a gene: 7.

This clonotype was observed a few times. A junction boundary mismatches the germline segment, possibly from a read error. The rearrangement uses TRBV4-1 and TRBJ1-2; D is uncertain. The CDR3 is 14 residues long. Germline V gives CDR1 MGHRA, CDR2 YSYEKL. The CDR3 loop is CSSSQAHKTYGYTF. The DNA for the CDR3 is TGCTCCAGCAGCCAAGCTCATAAGACTTATGGCTACACCTTC.

The table lists this clonotype with a few counts. This clone may be a read error of a much larger clone one base away. The V call is TRBV27, the J call TRBJ2-2; the match to TRBD2 covers 10 bases. The CDR3 is 19 amino acids. CDR1 is MNHEY, CDR2 SMNVEV, per germline (reference sequence). DNA of the CDR3: TGTGCCGGCAGTTTACTGCCCTTCGGGCTAGCGGGAGAGGCCGGGGAGCTGTTTTTT. Translated: CAGSLLPFGLAGEAGELFF.